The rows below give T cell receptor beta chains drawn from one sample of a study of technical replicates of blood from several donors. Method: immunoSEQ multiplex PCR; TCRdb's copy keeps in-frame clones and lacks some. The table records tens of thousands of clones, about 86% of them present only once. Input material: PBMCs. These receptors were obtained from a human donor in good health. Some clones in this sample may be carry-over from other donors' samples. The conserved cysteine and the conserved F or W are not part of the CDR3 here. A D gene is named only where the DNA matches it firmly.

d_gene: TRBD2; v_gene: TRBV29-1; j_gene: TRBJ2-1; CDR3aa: SVKRIAGGEPYNEQF
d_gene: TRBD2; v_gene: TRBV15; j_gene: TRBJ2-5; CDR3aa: ATSRGLAGGGIETQY
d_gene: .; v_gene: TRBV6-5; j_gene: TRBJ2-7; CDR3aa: ASKGAGAEQY
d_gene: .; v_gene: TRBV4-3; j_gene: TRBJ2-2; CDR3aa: ASSHLSTGTWNTGELF
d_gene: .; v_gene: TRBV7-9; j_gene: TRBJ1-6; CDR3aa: ASSLGQVLNSPLH
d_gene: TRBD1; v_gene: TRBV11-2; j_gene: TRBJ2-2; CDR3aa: ASRRQGANGELF
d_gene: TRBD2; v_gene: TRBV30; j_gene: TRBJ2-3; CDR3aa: AWSSGSLTDTQY
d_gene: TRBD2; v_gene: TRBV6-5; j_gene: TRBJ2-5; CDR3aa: ASRRTAGGQETQY
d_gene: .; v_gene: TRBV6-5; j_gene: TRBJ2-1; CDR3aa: ASRPRPGTGSEQF
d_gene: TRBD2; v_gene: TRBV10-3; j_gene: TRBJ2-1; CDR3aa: AISESVQRDYNEQF
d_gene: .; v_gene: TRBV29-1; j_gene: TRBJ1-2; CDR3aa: SVEVGVGLYGYT
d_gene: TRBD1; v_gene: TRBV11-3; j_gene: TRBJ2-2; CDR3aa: ASSLQTGWNTGELF
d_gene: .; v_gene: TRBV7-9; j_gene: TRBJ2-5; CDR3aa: ASSGPRDPETQY
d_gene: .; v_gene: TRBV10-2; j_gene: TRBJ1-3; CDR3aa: ASSEGAGNTIY
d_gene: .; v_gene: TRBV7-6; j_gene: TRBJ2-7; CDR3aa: ASRPIGGEQY
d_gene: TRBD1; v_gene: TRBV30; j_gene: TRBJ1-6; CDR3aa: AWTTGVNSPLH
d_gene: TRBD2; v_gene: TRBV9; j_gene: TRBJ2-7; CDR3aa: ASSVLSASGSEQY
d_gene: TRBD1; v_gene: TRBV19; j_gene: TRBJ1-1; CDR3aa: ASSMGGQGARAF
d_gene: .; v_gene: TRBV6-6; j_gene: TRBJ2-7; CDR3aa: ASSKNRVGQY
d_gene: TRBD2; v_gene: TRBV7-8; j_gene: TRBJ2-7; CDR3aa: ASSLAVSGGYEQY
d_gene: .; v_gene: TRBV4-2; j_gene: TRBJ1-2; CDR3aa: ASSRGGGGPESGYT